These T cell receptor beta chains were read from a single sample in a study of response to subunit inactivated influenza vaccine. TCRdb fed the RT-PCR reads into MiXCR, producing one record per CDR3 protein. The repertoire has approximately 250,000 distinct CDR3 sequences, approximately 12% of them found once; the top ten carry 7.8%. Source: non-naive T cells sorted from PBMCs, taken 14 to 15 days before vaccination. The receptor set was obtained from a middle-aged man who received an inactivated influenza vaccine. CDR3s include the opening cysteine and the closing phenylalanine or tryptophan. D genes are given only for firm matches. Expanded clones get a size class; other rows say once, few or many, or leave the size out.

CDR3aa: CASSLGLAGGPSTDTQYF; CDR3nt: TGCGCCAGCAGCCTGGGACTAGCGGGGGGCCCTAGCACAGATACGCAGTATTTT; d_gene: TRBD2; j_gene: TRBJ2-3; v_gene: TRBV4-3; abundance: many
CDR3aa: CASSPGGLIYNEQFF; CDR3nt: TGCGCCAGCAGCCCGGGGGGACTTATCTACAATGAGCAGTTCTTC; d_gene: TRBD2; j_gene: TRBJ2-1; v_gene: TRBV4-1; abundance: many
CDR3aa: CASSQVSEDTDTQYF; CDR3nt: TGTGCCAGCAGCCAAGTCAGCGAAGACACAGATACGCAGTATTTT; d_gene: -; j_gene: TRBJ2-3; v_gene: TRBV4-2; abundance: -
CDR3aa: CASSPRQTAFTVYEQYF; CDR3nt: TGTGCCAGCAGCCCGAGACAAACAGCTTTTACAGTCTACGAGCAGTACTTC; d_gene: -; j_gene: TRBJ2-7; v_gene: TRBV12-3/TRBV12-4; abundance: many
CDR3aa: CASSLSPGGETQYF; CDR3nt: TGTGCCAGCAGTTTATCGCCAGGGGGTGAGACCCAGTACTTC; d_gene: TRBD1; j_gene: TRBJ2-5; v_gene: TRBV27; abundance: -
CDR3aa: CASSSRNRAHEQFF; CDR3nt: TGTGCCAGCAGTTCTCGGAACAGGGCCCATGAGCAGTTCTTC; d_gene: -; j_gene: TRBJ2-1; v_gene: TRBV12-3/TRBV12-4; abundance: few
CDR3aa: CASRRGTTNEQFF; CDR3nt: TGTGCCAGCAGGAGGGGGACTACCAATGAGCAGTTCTTC; d_gene: -; j_gene: TRBJ2-1; v_gene: TRBV6-2/TRBV6-3; abundance: few
CDR3aa: CAWSVQGGSGEAFF; CDR3nt: TGTGCCTGGAGTGTACAAGGGGGGAGCGGTGAAGCTTTCTTT; d_gene: -; j_gene: TRBJ1-1; v_gene: TRBV30; abundance: -
CDR3aa: CASSQGATGTYEQYF; CDR3nt: TGCGCCAGCAGCCAAGGAGCGACAGGGACCTACGAGCAGTACTTC; d_gene: TRBD1; j_gene: TRBJ2-7; v_gene: TRBV4-3; abundance: many
CDR3aa: CASSQTGEAFF; CDR3nt: TGTGCCAGCAGCCAGACAGGGGAAGCTTTCTTT; d_gene: TRBD1; j_gene: TRBJ1-1; v_gene: TRBV3-1; abundance: -
CDR3aa: CSVEWGAYYGYTF; CDR3nt: TGCAGCGTTGAATGGGGGGCCTACTATGGCTACACCTTC; d_gene: -; j_gene: TRBJ1-2; v_gene: TRBV29-1; abundance: -
CDR3aa: CASSPTVTLSYNEQFF; CDR3nt: TGTGCCAGCAGTCCTACAGTTACTCTCTCCTACAATGAGCAGTTCTTC; d_gene: -; j_gene: TRBJ2-1; v_gene: TRBV6-1; abundance: few
CDR3aa: CASSQSGQGETQYF; CDR3nt: TGCGCCAGCAGCCAGTCGGGACAGGGGGAGACCCAGTACTTC; d_gene: TRBD1; j_gene: TRBJ2-5; v_gene: TRBV4-3; abundance: few
CDR3aa: CSARDSSPLLAGGSYEQYF; CDR3nt: TGCAGTGCTAGAGATTCGAGCCCGTTACTAGCGGGAGGGTCCTACGAGCAGTACTTC; d_gene: TRBD2; j_gene: TRBJ2-7; v_gene: TRBV20-1; abundance: -
CDR3aa: CASSQDSSGGEQYF; CDR3nt: TGCGCCAGCAGCCAAGATAGTTCGGGGGGCGAGCAGTACTTC; d_gene: TRBD2; j_gene: TRBJ2-7; v_gene: TRBV4-3; abundance: many
CDR3aa: CASSHPLGGQGTGNTIYF; CDR3nt: TGTGCCAGCAGCCACCCGCTCGGGGGACAGGGTACTGGAAACACCATATATTTT; d_gene: TRBD1; j_gene: TRBJ1-3; v_gene: TRBV3-1; abundance: few
CDR3aa: CASGTNSPPYEQYF; CDR3nt: TGTGCCAGCGGCACGAATAGCCCCCCCTACGAGCAGTACTTC; d_gene: -; j_gene: TRBJ2-7; v_gene: TRBV7-9; abundance: few
CDR3aa: CASSQEVGRGGSPLHF; CDR3nt: TGTGCCAGCAGCCAAGAGGTCGGCAGGGGAGGTTCACCCCTCCACTTT; d_gene: -; j_gene: TRBJ1-6; v_gene: TRBV4-2; abundance: -
CDR3aa: CASSSGQRYGYTF; CDR3nt: TGCGCCAGCAGCTCCGGACAGCGCTATGGCTACACCTTC; d_gene: -; j_gene: TRBJ1-2; v_gene: TRBV5-1; abundance: many
CDR3aa: CASSRELLGVETQYF; CDR3nt: TGTGCCAGCAGCCGAGAGCTCCTAGGGGTAGAGACCCAGTACTTC; d_gene: -; j_gene: TRBJ2-5; v_gene: TRBV7-2; abundance: -
CDR3aa: CASSPLRQGGTYEQYF; CDR3nt: TGTGCCAGCAGTCCACTCCGACAGGGGGGAACCTACGAGCAGTACTTC; d_gene: TRBD1; j_gene: TRBJ2-7; v_gene: TRBV27; abundance: few
CDR3aa: CASSLGTEVYGYTF; CDR3nt: TGTGCCAGCAGCCTCGGGACAGAGGTCTATGGCTACACCTTC; d_gene: TRBD1; j_gene: TRBJ1-2; v_gene: TRBV7-2; abundance: -
CDR3aa: CASSLESSYNSPLHF; CDR3nt: TGCGCCAGCAGCTTGGAGAGCTCCTATAATTCACCCCTCCACTTT; d_gene: -; j_gene: TRBJ1-6; v_gene: TRBV5-1; abundance: many
CDR3aa: CASRRRTSGGTGELFF; CDR3nt: TGTGCCAGCAGACGAAGGACTAGCGGGGGCACCGGGGAGCTGTTTTTT; d_gene: TRBD2; j_gene: TRBJ2-2; v_gene: TRBV7-9; abundance: -
CDR3aa: CACSQIYTTGNTEAFF; CDR3nt: TGTGCCTGCAGCCAGATATATACCACGGGCAACACTGAAGCTTTCTTT; d_gene: -; j_gene: TRBJ1-1; v_gene: TRBV3-1; abundance: -
CDR3aa: CASNNRGWYEQYF; CDR3nt: TGTGCCAGCAATAACAGGGGTTGGTACGAGCAGTACTTC; d_gene: TRBD1; j_gene: TRBJ2-7; v_gene: TRBV12-3/TRBV12-4; abundance: few
CDR3aa: CASSQTTSGDDETQYF; CDR3nt: TGTGCCAGCAGCCAAACGACTAGCGGGGATGATGAGACCCAGTACTTC; d_gene: TRBD2; j_gene: TRBJ2-5; v_gene: TRBV3-1; abundance: few
CDR3aa: CSAISGGEAKNIQYF; CDR3nt: TGCAGTGCAATTAGCGGGGGGGAAGCCAAAAACATTCAGTACTTC; d_gene: TRBD2; j_gene: TRBJ2-4; v_gene: TRBV20-1; abundance: many
CDR3aa: CASSEAGGSYNEQFF; CDR3nt: TGTGCCAGCAGCGAAGCGGGAGGTTCTTACAATGAGCAGTTCTTC; d_gene: TRBD2; j_gene: TRBJ2-1; v_gene: TRBV7-3; abundance: -
CDR3aa: CASSQGWGTYEQYF; CDR3nt: TGCGCCAGCAGCCAAGGTTGGGGGACGTACGAGCAGTACTTC; d_gene: -; j_gene: TRBJ2-7; v_gene: TRBV4-1; abundance: -
CDR3aa: CASSQVAVQGVNTIYF; CDR3nt: TGCGCCAGCAGCCAAGTGGCGGTACAGGGGGTAAACACCATATATTTT; d_gene: TRBD1; j_gene: TRBJ1-3; v_gene: TRBV4-1; abundance: many
CDR3aa: CAIRNSGVAQTQYF; CDR3nt: TGTGCCATCAGGAATAGCGGGGTCGCCCAGACCCAGTACTTC; d_gene: TRBD2; j_gene: TRBJ2-5; v_gene: TRBV10-3; abundance: -
CDR3aa: CASSLRGPRDEKLFF; CDR3nt: TGTGCCAGCAGTTTAAGGGGGCCTAGGGATGAAAAACTGTTTTTT; d_gene: TRBD1; j_gene: TRBJ1-4; v_gene: TRBV12-3/TRBV12-4; abundance: -
CDR3aa: CASSPQGVQMNTEAFF; CDR3nt: TGTGCCAGCAGTCCGCAGGGGGTACAAATGAACACTGAAGCTTTCTTT; d_gene: TRBD1; j_gene: TRBJ1-1; v_gene: TRBV12-3/TRBV12-4; abundance: -
CDR3aa: CASSLGLAGVADEQYF; CDR3nt: TGCGCCAGCAGCCTCGGACTAGCGGGAGTCGCTGACGAGCAGTACTTC; d_gene: TRBD2; j_gene: TRBJ2-7; v_gene: TRBV5-1; abundance: -